This entry is about one T cell receptor beta chain. Its specificity is not known. All of the isolated RNA was reverse transcribed, so expressed TCRB transcripts were sequenced. Data came from immunoSEQ multiplex PCR; TCRdb stores just in-frame clones and leaves some out. The data contain around 690,000 clones, around 12% of them singletons. This specimen comes from a study of beta chain features in type 1 diabetes. Broader study findings: VDJ junctions sequenced from type 1 diabetes patients showed fewer insertions and more deletions. In the patient group, naive, central memory and Treg TCRB repertoires seemed more alike than in the healthy donor group. The cDNA sequencing approach could over-represent high-TCR-expressing cells. Researchers report that Type 1 diabetes patients had moderately but significantly shorter TCRB CDR3s across all four CD4+ subsets.

Source material: naive CD4+ T cells from blood. The clonotype was recovered from a man between 25 and 39 years old with type 1 diabetes.

For the CDR3, the DNA is TGTGCCAGCAGCCAGCCGTGGGTAAGCACAGATACGCAGTATTTT. It is translated as CASSQPWVSTDTQYF. This rearrangement joins TRBV7-2 to TRBJ2-3, with D unclear. The CDR3 has 15 amino acids. CDR1 and CDR2 (germline): SGHTA, FQGNSA. The V and J ends lost 5 bases and 0 bases respectively, with 12 bases between them.